Listed here are 10 T cell receptor beta chains from one sample, sequenced in a study of Graves' ophthalmopathy and Graves' hyperthyroidism listed by TCRdb under 2018. Sequenced using an Illumina HiSeq 2000. For repertoire sequencing, TCR beta CDR3 regions were amplified from RNA transcripts. The first round of RT-PCR was done with HTBI primers and the Qiagen OneStep RT-PCR kit, and was followed by a second round of multiplex PCR, then size selection and purification. TCRdb trimmed public reads at Q25 via fastp, called clones via MiXCR and kept in-frame beta chains. Duplicate CDR3 protein sequences are folded into a single record with the most common DNA and genes. The sample table contains about 620,000 distinct CDR3 sequences; only one count was recorded for about 20% of them. The ten largest clones take up roughly 6.9% of the sample. Sequencing was carried out using peripheral blood. These receptors originate from a woman under 30 with stable Graves' hyperthyroidism. Some clones in this sample may be carry-over from other donors' samples. Donor details come from another sample of the same person, matched by shared clones.

Ten or more counts support this clonotype. This sequence joins TRBV28 and TRBJ1-1; D is unresolved. Trimming took off 7 bases at V and 6 bases at J, with 15 bases between the two ends. Looked up from germline, CDR1 is MDHEN and CDR2 is SYDVKM. The CDR3 has 13 residues. The CDR3 region is CASTPGGFSEAFF. For the CDR3, the DNA is TGTGCCAGCACCCCAGGTGGTTTCTCTGAAGCTTTCTTT.

At least ten counts were recorded for this clonotype. J is TRBJ2-5 and V is TRBV7-2, with D unresolved. V lost 6 bases and J lost 1, with 18 bases in between. The CDR3 consists of 16 residues. Germline CDR1 SGHTA, CDR2 FQGNSA. The CDR3 DNA is TGTGCCAGCAGACCCCCCGTCGAAGATCTCCAAGAGACCCAGTACTTC. It yields the protein CASRPPVEDLQETQYF.

Ten or more counts support this clonotype. The genes are TRBV2 and TRBJ2-7, with D perhaps given as TRBD1 or TRBD2 (7 bases each). The CDR3 contains 15 residues. The V and J ends lost 7 bases and 5 bases respectively, with 21 bases between them. CDR1 SNHLY and CDR2 FYNNEI come from the germline V gene. The CDR3 loop reads CASKPTGRALHEQYF. The CDR3 DNA reads as TGTGCCAGCAAACCGACAGGGAGGGCCCTGCACGAGCAGTACTTC.

The sample holds a few counts of this clonotype. This sequence joins TRBV19 and TRBJ2-7; D remains ambiguous. The CDR3 contains 13 residues. With 3 bases removed from V and 5 bases from J, the gap between germline ends came to 11 bases. Germline V gives CDR1 LNHDA, CDR2 SQIVND (reference sequence). This CDR3 is CASSIPRSHEQYF. CDR3 nucleotides: TGTGCCAGTAGTATCCCCAGGAGCCACGAGCAGTACTTC.

This sequence joins TRBV7-3 and TRBJ2-4; D is unclear. Per germline, CDR1 SGHTA and CDR2 FQGTGA. CDR3 length equals 16 residues. The V end lost 5 bases, the J end lost 3 bases, and 17 bases lay between the germline ends. Written as DNA, the CDR3 is TGTGCCAGCAGCCCGCAGGCCCCCGCCGGCAAAAACATTCAGTACTTC. Its translation: CASSPQAPAGKNIQYF.

This clonotype was counted ten times or more. The J gene is TRBJ2-7, the V gene TRBV4-1; the match to TRBD2 covers 7 bases. Germline CDR1 MGHRA, CDR2 YSYEKL. Trimming at V came to 4 bases and at J to 5 bases, leaving 8 bases not matched to a gene. This CDR3 comprises 14 residues. The chain's CDR3 is CASSRDSAGNEQYF. CDR3 nucleotide sequence: TGCGCCAGCAGCCGGGACTCAGCGGGGAACGAGCAGTACTTC.

For this clonotype: A much larger clonotype is one base distant, so this may be a read error. Here the CDR3 omits its conserved ending phenylalanine or tryptophan, so a read error is the likely source. The rearrangement uses TRBV9 and TRBJ1-2; D unclear. From germline, CDR1 is SGDLS and CDR2 YYNGEE. Trimming took off 0 bases at V and 4 bases at J, with 10 bases between the two ends. This CDR3 is 14 amino acids long. As DNA, the CDR3 is TGTGCCAGCAGCGTAGCCGAGGCAGCCTATGGCTACACCGTC. Its protein product is CASSVAEAAYGYTV.

The chain recombines TRBV12-3 or TRBV12-4 with TRBJ1-1; 9 nucleotides match TRBD1. The CDR3 extends over 14 amino acids. Trimming removed 5 bases from V and 6 bases from J; junction bases left unmatched: 7. The CDR3 DNA sequence: TGTGCCAGCAGTCCCAGACAGGGGGACTCTGAAGCTTTCTTT. It specifies CASSPRQGDSEAFF.

CDR3 sequence: CASSLRQTQPLAARGNTIYF. The CDR3 coding sequence is TGTGCCAGCAGTTTACGCCAGACCCAACCCCTCGCAGCAAGAGGAAACACCATATATTTT. The chain is built from TRBV12-3 or TRBV12-4 and TRBJ1-3; the D is unclear. The CDR3 has 20 residues. V lost 2 bases and J 4 bases, leaving 27 bases between the germline ends.

This clonotype was observed many times. The chain uses TRBV6-2 or TRBV6-3 and TRBJ2-2; D not certain. The CDR3 is 14 residues long. CDR1 MNHEY and CDR2 SVGEGT come from the germline V gene. Deletions cut 6 bases from V and 5 bases from J, with 13 bases between. The CDR3 is CASRPGGRTGELFF. CDR3 coding DNA: TGTGCCAGCAGACCAGGTGGACGAACCGGGGAGCTGTTTTTT.